The 15 T cell receptor beta chains listed next were all sequenced from one sample in a study of beta chain features in type 1 diabetes. For these TCRs, the target antigens are not known. All of the isolated RNA was reverse transcribed, so expressed TCRB transcripts were sequenced. Produced via immunoSEQ multiplex PCR; TCRdb's table is partial and in-frame only. Of nearly 350,000 clones listed, approximately 10% are singletons. Notes on the study in general: Within each of all four CD4+ subsets, Type 1 diabetes patients had TCRB CDR3s that were moderately but significantly shorter.

Input material: central memory CD4+ T cells from blood. The receptor source for this set is a man aged 30-40 years with type 1 diabetes.

The sample holds a few counts of this clone. The chain carries TRBV27 and TRBJ1-1; D possibly corresponds to TRBD1 (6 bases). The V gene lost 5 bases and the J gene lost 4 bases, with 14 bases spanning the gap. Per the germline V gene, CDR1 is MNHEY and CDR2 is SMNVEV (reference sequence). The CDR3 has 14 residues. In DNA form, the CDR3 reads TGTGCCAGCAGTCTACGTAAAGGGGGCACTGAAGCTTTCTTT. Amino acid sequence: CASSLRKGGTEAFF.

In this sample, this clone turned up a few times. The chain employs TRBV7-9 and TRBJ1-6; tentatively, D is TRBD1 (6 bases). V was cut by 2 bases and J by 7 bases, with 6 bases left in between. This CDR3 is 13 amino acids long. Looked up from germline, CDR1 is SEHNR and CDR2 is FQNEAQ (reference sequence). CDR3: CASSLQGNSPLHF. The CDR3 DNA is TGTGCCAGCAGCTTACAGGGGAATTCACCCCTCCACTTT. The entire variable domain, with the rest obtained from reference TRBV7-9 and TRBJ1-6, is as follows: DTGVSQNPRHKITKRGQNVTFRCDPISEHNRLYWYRQTLGQGPEFLTYFQNEAQLEKSRLLSDRFSAERPKGSFSTLEIQRTEQGDSAMYLCASSLQGNSPLHFGNGTRLTVT.

The chain combines TRBV29-1 with TRBJ2-4, with TRBD1 as a possible D gene (6 bases). CDR1 and CDR2 (germline): SQVTM, ANQGSEA. V was pared by 6 bases and J by 9 bases, with 9 bases between. The CDR3 sequence is 10 residues long. The CDR3 bases are TGCAGCGTCGGACAGACCATTCAGTACTTC. Translating it yields CSVGQTIQYF.

The chain is built from TRBV9 and TRBJ2-1; D is ambiguous. Germline-derived CDR1 and CDR2 are SGDLS and YYNGEE. Trimming took 0 bases from V and 2 from J, leaving 12 bases between them. The CDR3 totals 16 residues. CDR3 amino acids: CASSVAGGTTYNEQFF. The CDR3 DNA follows: TGTGCCAGCAGCGTAGCGGGCGGAACAACCTACAATGAGCAGTTCTTC.

This clone showed up just a few times. The J gene is TRBJ2-1, the V gene TRBV15; the match to TRBD1 covers 7 bases. CDR1 and CDR2 from the germline V gene are LNHNV and YYDKDF (reference sequence). V trimming: 0 bases; J trimming: 3 bases; junction bases outside the gene matches: 2. CDR3 size: 15 residues. The CDR3 protein is CATSREQGFYNEQFF. CDR3 sequence (DNA): TGTGCCACCAGCAGAGAACAGGGGTTCTACAATGAGCAGTTCTTC.

This clone was seen repeatedly, ten times or more. The chain couples TRBV2 to TRBJ1-4, with 8 bases identical to TRBD1. The germline V gene has CDR1 SNHLY and CDR2 FYNNEI. The CDR3 sequence is 12 residues long. J was trimmed by 8 bases and V by 11 bases; bases with no gene match: 7. Here the CDR3 reads CASDRGYEKLFF. Here the CDR3 DNA reads TGTGCCTCAGACAGGGGATACGAAAAACTGTTTTTT. Based on the CDR3 plus reference TRBV2 and TRBJ1-4, the full variable domain is EPEVTQTPSHQVTQMGQEVILRCVPISNHLYFYWYRQILGQKVEFLVSFYNNEISEKSEIFDDQFSVERPDGSNFTLKIRSTKLEDSAMYFCASDRGYEKLFFGSGTQLSVL.

This clone was seen ten or more times. The chain is built from TRBV14 and TRBJ1-1, with D maybe TRBD1 (6 bases). In germline, CDR1 is SGHDN, CDR2 FVKESK. This CDR3 contains 13 residues. V lost 6 bases and J 1 base, leaving 9 bases between the germline ends. DNA of the CDR3: TGTGCCAGCAGTTGGGGGGCGAACACTGAAGCTTTCTTT. It codes for CASSWGANTEAFF.

CDR3: CASLGTGEHQPQHF. In DNA form, the CDR3 reads TGTGCCAGCCTCGGGACAGGCGAACATCAGCCCCAGCATTTT. This chain connects TRBV2 to TRBJ1-5; 8 bases fit TRBD1. The junction had 8 bases not matched to a gene; V was cut back by 8 bases and J by 5 bases. Per the germline V gene, CDR1 is SNHLY and CDR2 is FYNNEI. This CDR3 comprises 14 residues.

This clone was counted only a few times. This sequence joins TRBV7-2 and TRBJ2-5; weak D call: TRBD2 (7 bases). This CDR3 is 15 amino acids long. V dropped 5 bases and J dropped 4 bases, with 17 bases sitting between them. Germline-derived CDR1 and CDR2 are SGHTA and FQGNSA. Here the CDR3 DNA reads TGTGCCAGCAGCCGAGGGGGGGCCGAGGGAGAGACCCAGTACTTC. This codes for CASSRGGAEGETQYF. The full variable domain, completed using reference TRBV7-2 and TRBJ2-5, is GAGVSQSPSNKVTEKGKDVELRCDPISGHTALYWYRQSLGQGLEFLIYFQGNSAPDKSGLPSDRFSAERTGGSVSTLTIQRTQQEDSAVYLCASSRGGAEGETQYFGPGTRLLVL.

This clone was recorded at least ten times. The gene calls are TRBV15 and TRBJ2-3; D call uncertain. V lost 0 bases to trimming and J lost 5 bases, with 6 bases between them. The germline gives CDR1 LNHNV, CDR2 YYDKDF (reference sequence). CDR3 length: 13 residues. CDR3 sequence: CATSREGLDTQYF. CDR3 bases: TGTGCCACCAGCAGAGAAGGGTTAGATACGCAGTATTTT.

V gene TRBV19 combines with J gene TRBJ2-2; 11 bases align to TRBD1. Germline V gene lookup returns CDR1 LNHDA and CDR2 SQIVND (reference sequence). This CDR3 is built from 18 residues. V was pared by 0 bases and J by 13 bases, with 16 bases of the junction left unmatched. This CDR3 reads CASSIDLRGTGGEKGLFF. CDR3 DNA: TGTGCCAGTAGTATAGATCTTCGTGGGACAGGGGGAGAGAAGGGGCTGTTTTTT.

The sample holds a few counts of this clone. This chain connects TRBV10-3 to TRBJ2-7; D may be TRBD2 (5 bases). Trimming took off 10 bases at V and 0 bases at J, with 16 bases between the two ends. Germline assignment: CDR1 ENHRY and CDR2 SYGVKD. The CDR3 is 14 amino acids. CDR3 amino acids: CATGGQEASYEQYF. For the CDR3, the DNA is TGTGCCACCGGCGGGCAGGAGGCCTCCTACGAGCAGTACTTC.

For this clone: This may be a read error, as it is one base from a much larger clone. The chain combines TRBV5-4 with TRBJ1-1, with D possibly TRBD1 on 6 matching bases. This CDR3 is built from 13 residues. Trimming cost V 4 bases and J 1 base, with 8 bases left between them. Germline values: CDR1 SGHNT, CDR2 YYREEE (reference sequence). As DNA, the CDR3 is TGTGCCAGCAGCCAGGACAGGAACACTGAAGCTTTCTTT. It is translated as CASSQDRNTEAFF.

This clone was found a few times. The chain carries TRBV27 and TRBJ2-7; 8 bases map to TRBD1. Germline CDR1 and CDR2: MNHEY and SMNVEV (reference sequence). The CDR3 has 13 amino acids. V dropped 1 base and J dropped 9; count of bases not matched to a gene: 5. CDR3: CASSLFGQGGQYF. For the CDR3, the DNA is TGTGCCAGCAGTTTATTCGGACAGGGAGGGCAGTACTTC.

In DNA form, the CDR3 reads TGTGCCAGCAGCGTAGAAGGCTACGAGCAGTACTTC. This codes for CASSVEGYEQYF. The J gene is TRBJ2-7, the V gene TRBV9, with D uncertain. Germline V gives CDR1 SGDLS, CDR2 YYNGEE. The CDR3 has 12 residues. V was clipped by 0 bases and J by 3 bases, with 4 bases between them.